The clone carrying this T cell receptor (beta chain) was detected only a few times. Antigen specificity is unknown. TCRdb analysed the 5' RACE reads with MiXCR anew, one entry per CDR3 protein. Among around 690,000 distinct CDR3 sequences, over 20% were seen once, and the ten largest hold approximately 4.5%. Germline CDR1 is DFQATT and CDR2 is SNEGSKA (reference sequence). V was clipped by 0 bases and J by 0 bases, with 12 bases between them. This CDR3 has 16 residues. The data were obtained in a study of identical twins. Study-level points and caveats: It was cross-sectional statistical analysis, not following the same donors, that the conclusions relied on. There was more out-of-frame TCR alpha sharing in monozygotic twins than models estimated.

These same records also appear under a second study, on T cells expressing NK-cell markers. That study adds: Sequencing covered eight donors, seven HCMV-seropositive and one seronegative.

The V gene is TRBV20-1, the J gene TRBJ2-1; D tentatively fits TRBD1 or TRBD2 (5 bases each). This clonotype originated in a woman between 18 and 30 years old in good health. Specimen: PBMCs. The CDR3 DNA reads as TGCAGTGCTAGAGATCGTCAGGGAGTCTCCTACAATGAGCAGTTCTTC. It yields the protein CSARDRQGVSYNEQFF.